These 26 T cell receptor beta chains were sequenced from one sample in a study of T cell responses to AZD1222 COVID-19 vaccine. Generated by immunoSEQ multiplex PCR, the TCRdb table keeps only in-frame clones and is missing some. The sample lists under 200,000 clones; 94% were seen once. The specimen comprised peripheral blood, sampled on day 0 of AZD1222 vaccination. These receptors were collected from an adult in good health.

CDR3 nucleotide sequence: TGTGCCAGCAGCCAGGGAGACTATGGCTACACCTTC. It specifies CASSQGDYGYTF. V and J are TRBV12-3 or TRBV12-4 and TRBJ1-2; maybe TRBD1 (5 bases). V was trimmed by 6 bases and J by 3 bases, leaving 8 bases between them. This CDR3 has 12 amino acids.

Turning to this clone: Mismatch with germline at one junction end may stem from a read error. This chain links TRBV5-4 with TRBJ2-2; D may be TRBD2 (5 bases). Germline V lookup: CDR1 SGHNT, CDR2 YYREEE (reference sequence). The CDR3 loop spans 14 amino acids. The CDR3 region is CASSSPGNIGELFF. In DNA form, the CDR3 reads TGTGCCAGCAGCTCTCCCGGGAACATCGGGGAGCTGTTTTTT.

The chain couples TRBV2 to TRBJ2-3, with D perhaps TRBD2 (5 bases). This CDR3 contains 15 residues. V was trimmed by 6 bases and J by 0 bases, leaving 13 bases between them. CDR1 is SNHLY, CDR2 FYNNEI, per germline. CDR3 bases: TGTGCCAGCAGCGATAGAGGGCCTAGCACAGATACGCAGTATTTT. It yields the protein CASSDRGPSTDTQYF.

V gene TRBV27 combines with J gene TRBJ2-7; 9 nucleotides agree with TRBD2. V was pared by 2 bases and J by 5 bases, with 10 bases of the junction left unmatched. Germline V gene lookup returns CDR1 MNHEY and CDR2 SMNVEV (reference sequence). The CDR3 length is 16 residues. CDR3 amino acids: CASSLLAGGPSNEQYF. The CDR3 nucleotides are TGTGCCAGCAGTTTACTGGCGGGAGGGCCAAGTAACGAGCAGTACTTC.

The chain links TRBV29-1 to TRBJ2-5; 7 bases match TRBD2. Unmatched junction bases numbered 12, after V lost 4 bases and J lost 4 bases. The germline gives CDR1 SQVTM, CDR2 ANQGSEA. This CDR3 is 15 amino acids long. The DNA for the CDR3 is TGCAGCGTTGGGCGCAGGCTTACGGGAGGAGAGACCCAGTACTTC. Its translation: CSVGRRLTGGETQYF.

The genes are TRBV29-1 and TRBJ1-2; D remains unclear. The CDR3 sequence is 11 residues long. CDR1 SQVTM and CDR2 ANQGSEA come from the germline V gene. Deletions cut 7 bases from V and 4 bases from J, with 10 bases between. CDR3 nucleotide sequence: TGCAGCGCTGATGGAGGCTATGGCTACACCTTC. This encodes CSADGGYGYTF.

V gene TRBV5-5 combines with J gene TRBJ1-2, with D possibly being TRBD1 (6 bases). The CDR3 is 14 amino acids. V was shortened by 0 bases and J by 3 bases, with 9 bases between the two germline ends. CDR1 and CDR2 from the germline V gene are SGHKS and YYEKEE (reference sequence). The CDR3 here is CASSLAGEHYGYTF. DNA of the CDR3: TGTGCCAGCAGCTTGGCAGGGGAACACTATGGCTACACCTTC.

V gene TRBV19 combines with J gene TRBJ2-2; 14 nucleotides align to TRBD2. CDR1 and CDR2 (germline): LNHDA, SQIVND (reference sequence). CDR3 size: 16 residues. V trimming: 5 bases; J trimming: 6 bases; junction bases outside the gene matches: 5. The CDR3 reads CASSPLGLAGAGELFF. CDR3 DNA sequence: TGTGCCAGTAGTCCCCTGGGACTAGCGGGAGCCGGGGAGCTGTTTTTT.

The chain couples TRBV6-5 to TRBJ1-2, with 8 bases that match TRBD1. CDR1 MNHEY and CDR2 SVGAGI come from the germline V gene. The trim removed 4 bases at V and 7 bases at J, leaving 2 bases unmatched. This CDR3 is 12 amino acids long. CDR3 in amino acids: CASSFRGLGYTF. In nucleotides, the CDR3 is TGTGCCAGCAGTTTCAGGGGGCTTGGCTACACCTTC.

In its sample, this clone was seen a few times. This sequence joins TRBV6-5 and TRBJ2-2; D remains unclear. The CDR3 covers 12 residues. V shed 8 bases and J shed 5 bases, with 9 bases lying between them. CDR1 is MNHEY, CDR2 SVGAGI, per germline. The CDR3 DNA reads as TGTGCCAGCCTGTGGCTAACCGGGGAGCTGTTTTTT. This sequence encodes CASLWLTGELFF.

The chain has TRBV29-1 and TRBJ1-2; 8 bases align to TRBD1. The CDR3 runs 13 residues. The germline V gene has CDR1 SQVTM and CDR2 ANQGSEA. V lost 7 bases and J lost 4; bases outside the gene matches: 8. The CDR3, as DNA: TGCAGCGCGCAAGGACAGGGTACCTATGGCTACACCTTC. Its protein is CSAQGQGTYGYTF.

This clone was detected only once. The chain carries TRBV19 and TRBJ2-1; TRBD2 matches at 8 bases. Germline V gene data show CDR1 as LNHDA and CDR2 as SQIVND (reference sequence). J gave up 9 bases and V 1 base, and 14 bases lay outside the gene matches. The CDR3 is made up of 17 amino acids. CDR3 DNA: TGTGCCAGTAGTATAGTTACAACTAGCGGCACTGGTTTTGAGCAGTTCTTC. Translating it yields CASSIVTTSGTGFEQFF.

The rearrangement links TRBV11-2 to TRBJ2-1; D is undetermined. Germline V gene data show CDR1 as SGHAT and CDR2 as FQNNGV. CDR3 length: 12 amino acids. The ends were cut back, 0 bases at V and 5 bases at J, with 2 bases in the middle. CDR3 residues: CASSLENNEQFF. The CDR3 DNA follows: TGTGCCAGCAGCTTAGAGAACAATGAGCAGTTCTTC.

The chain links TRBV6-6 to TRBJ2-7; tentative D call: TRBD1 (6 bases). Per germline, CDR1 MNHNY and CDR2 SVGAGI (reference sequence). The CDR3 sequence is 13 residues long. Trimming removed 6 bases at V and 3 bases at J, with 12 bases between. CDR3 DNA: TGTGCCAGCAGCCCGGGACATTTCTACGAGCAGTACTTC. Translated: CASSPGHFYEQYF.

The rearrangement joins TRBV7-9 to TRBJ2-1; D perhaps matches TRBD1 (6 bases). Trimming pared 11 bases from V and 5 bases from J, leaving 22 bases between. The CDR3 is made up of 15 amino acids. Germline CDR1 is SEHNR and CDR2 is FQNEAQ (reference sequence). In nucleotides, the CDR3 is TGTGCCGACGAGAGGTCCACAGGGTCTGACAATGAGCAGTTCTTC. Translating gives CADERSTGSDNEQFF.

The chain has TRBV5-1 and TRBJ1-1, with TRBD1 matching 8 bases. The CDR3 spans 16 residues. V was clipped by 7 bases and J by 0 bases; unmatched bases: 11. CDR1 SGHRS and CDR2 YFSETQ come from the germline V gene. CDR3 sequence (DNA): TGCGCCAGCCTCCTGGGGGCAGGGGGCCTGAACACTGAAGCTTTCTTT. Translation gives CASLLGAGGLNTEAFF.

CDR3 sequence: CASRAGGWYNEQFF. The CDR3 DNA follows: TGTGCCAGCAGAGCGGGAGGTTGGTACAATGAGCAGTTCTTC. J is TRBJ2-1 and V is TRBV3-1 (or the pseudogene TRBV3-2); TRBD2 agrees at 9 bases. Unmatched junction bases numbered 4, after V lost 6 bases and J lost 4 bases. From germline, CDR1 is LGHDT and CDR2 YNNKEL (reference sequence). The CDR3 consists of 14 residues.

This clone was seen just once. The rearrangement uses TRBV19 and TRBJ2-1; D gene uncertain. CDR1 is LNHDA and CDR2 is SQIVND in the germline V gene (reference sequence). V was pared by 4 bases and J by 0 bases, with 13 bases between. The CDR3 contains 16 residues. CDR3 nucleotide sequence: TGTGCCAGTAGTAACCCACTTGAGAGCTCCTACAATGAGCAGTTCTTC. It encodes CASSNPLESSYNEQFF.

This clone was observed once. This chain uses TRBV27 with TRBJ1-1, with TRBD1 matching 7 bases. Germline V gives CDR1 MNHEY, CDR2 SMNVEV (reference sequence). This CDR3 contains 14 residues. The junction had 8 bases not matched to a gene; V was cut back by 10 bases and J by 0 bases. CDR3 coding DNA: TGTGCCACCAAGAGGGGACAGTTGAACACTGAAGCTTTCTTT. Protein product: CATKRGQLNTEAFF.

The V and J genes are TRBV6-5 and TRBJ1-2; D is perhaps TRBD1 (5 bases). Germline CDR1 reads MNHEY; CDR2 reads SVGAGI. The CDR3 runs to 14 residues. V was cut by 6 bases and J by 3 bases, with 14 bases left in between. The CDR3 nucleotides are TGTGCCAGCAGGGGACTGGGCCAACACTATGGCTACACCTTC. It specifies CASRGLGQHYGYTF.

The chain employs TRBV19 and TRBJ1-5; D not resolved. With 6 bases removed from V and 0 bases from J, the gap between germline ends came to 15 bases. The CDR3 loop spans 16 amino acids. Germline V gene data show CDR1 as LNHDA and CDR2 as SQIVND (reference sequence). The CDR3 loop reads CASSTRRGDSNQPQHF. CDR3 nucleotides: TGTGCCAGTAGCACTCGTCGGGGAGATAGCAATCAGCCCCAGCATTTT.

V gene TRBV7-9 combines with J gene TRBJ2-1, with a weak D call TRBD1 (6 bases). CDR1 is SEHNR and CDR2 is FQNEAQ in the germline V gene (reference sequence). This CDR3 contains 14 residues. Trimming removed 5 bases from V and 8 bases from J, with 16 bases in between. The CDR3 region has the DNA TGTGCCAGCAGCCTCACCACAGGGCTCCATGAGCAGTTCTTC. This encodes CASSLTTGLHEQFF.

This clone was seen only a few times. The V call is TRBV6-1, the J call TRBJ1-3; D is uncertain. V was pared by 3 bases and J by 7 bases, with 16 bases between. The CDR3 consists of 15 residues. CDR1 MNHNS and CDR2 SASEGT come from the germline V gene. The CDR3 loop reads CASSEPSGFRNTIYF. CDR3 DNA sequence: TGTGCCAGCAGTGAGCCGTCCGGCTTTCGGAACACCATATATTTT.

The rearrangement links TRBV10-1 to TRBJ2-3; 7 bases are shared with TRBD2. The V gene end was trimmed by 8 bases and the J gene end by 1 base; junction bases not matched to a gene: 12. The CDR3 has 16 residues. Germline-derived CDR1 and CDR2 are WNHNN and SYGVQD (reference sequence). The CDR3 nucleotides are TGCGCCAGCCGGGCCCTAGCGGCCCCCCGCACAGATACGCAGTATTTT. Residues: CASRALAAPRTDTQYF.

The V and J genes are TRBV30 and TRBJ2-1; either TRBD1 or TRBD2 may supply D (5 bases each). CDR3 length: 14 amino acids. V was shortened by 6 bases and J by 7 bases, with 19 bases between the two germline ends. Germline lookup yields CDR1 GTSNPN and CDR2 SVGIG (reference sequence). The CDR3 protein is CACRGPGLGNEQFF. CDR3 in DNA: TGTGCCTGTCGGGGCCCTGGCCTTGGGAATGAGCAGTTCTTC.

V and J are TRBV18 and TRBJ1-3; D call uncertain. The CDR3 contains 13 residues. Trimming removed 7 bases at V and 1 base at J, with 8 bases between. From germline, CDR1 is KGHSH and CDR2 LQKENI. The CDR3 coding sequence is TGTGCCAGCTATCCGGGGTCTGGAAACACCATATATTTT. Translated: CASYPGSGNTIYF.